The clone carrying this T cell receptor beta chain was observed many times. The entry originates in a study of blood T cell repertoires in COVID-19. Study in general: PBMCs, B-cell-depleted T cells, or T cells provided the cDNA or gDNA that made up the material.

The repertoire was sequenced with immunoSEQ multiplex PCR; TCRdb's copy has only in-frame clones and lacks some. The repertoire holds about 52,000 clones, with over 75% as singletons. Trimming took off 3 bases at V and 0 bases at J, with 15 bases between the two ends. Per the germline V gene, CDR1 is KGHSH and CDR2 is LQKENI. The CDR3 consists of 17 residues. This receptor was obtained from a human donor in a cohort sampled during active COVID-19. The sequencing input was peripheral blood. The chain links TRBV18 to TRBJ1-3; a possible D gene is TRBD1 (5 bases). CDR3 in amino acids: CASSPQGGRFSGNTIYF. In DNA form, the CDR3 reads TGTGCCAGCTCACCGCAGGGAGGGAGGTTCTCTGGAAACACCATATATTTT.